This entry lists 29 T cell receptor beta chains sequenced from one sample in a study of early stage breast cancer tumors. TCRdb's copy holds only in-frame clones and misses some; the assay was immunoSEQ multiplex PCR. The table includes tens of thousands of clones, around 73% detected once. Sequenced: blood. The receptors were sampled from a person aged 45 to 59 with breast cancer.

The V call is TRBV5-6, the J call TRBJ2-7, with D tentatively TRBD2 (6 bases). The germline CDR1 and CDR2 sequences are SGHDT and YYEEEE. The CDR3 extends over 14 amino acids. The ends were cut back, 4 bases at V and 6 bases at J, with 17 bases in the middle. CDR3 sequence reads: CASSASGEPGEQYV. In DNA, the CDR3 is TGTGCCAGCAGCGCCTCGGGGGAGCCGGGCGAGCAGTACGTC.

The chain employs TRBV2 and TRBJ2-5; D gene ambiguous. With 2 bases removed from V and 1 base from J, the gap between germline ends came to 11 bases. The CDR3 spans 15 residues. CDR1 and CDR2 (germline): SNHLY, FYNNEI. CDR3 sequence (DNA): TGTGCCAGCAGTGAACGCGCCACGCCCCAAGAGACCCAGTACTTC. Its protein is CASSERATPQETQYF.

The chain links TRBV11-3 to TRBJ2-1; 12 positions agree with TRBD2. Germline V gene sequence: CDR1 SGHNT, CDR2 YENEEA. The CDR3 length is 14 residues. V lost 6 bases, J lost 8 bases, and 5 bases stayed unmatched. In DNA, the CDR3 is TGTGCCAGCAGACTAGCGGGAGGAGGGGATGAGCAGTTCTTC. Its protein product is CASRLAGGGDEQFF.

V gene TRBV7-9 combines with J gene TRBJ2-7; TRBD2 matches 10 bases. The CDR3 has 16 amino acids. CDR1 is SEHNR, CDR2 FQNEAQ, per germline (reference sequence). Trimming removed 5 bases from V and 4 bases from J; junction bases left unmatched: 11. For the CDR3, the DNA is TGTGCCAGCAGCACCGGGACTAGCGCCCCTTTGTACGAGCAGTACGTC. This sequence encodes CASSTGTSAPLYEQYV.

This clone showed up just a few times. This chain links TRBV19 with TRBJ1-1; 9 bases align to TRBD1. This CDR3 spans 14 amino acids. Losses at the gene ends were 5 bases for V and 11 bases for J; bases not matched to a gene: 12. Germline lookup yields CDR1 LNHDA and CDR2 SQIVND (reference sequence). This chain's CDR3 is CASSVPGQGIQAFF. In nucleotides, the CDR3 is TGTGCCAGTAGTGTACCGGGACAGGGTATACAGGCTTTCTTT.

The chain uses TRBV9 and TRBJ2-5, with D maybe TRBD2 (5 bases). CDR3 size: 13 residues. V dropped 0 bases and J dropped 6 bases, with 9 bases sitting between them. Germline V gene lookup returns CDR1 SGDLS and CDR2 YYNGEE. This CDR3 is CASSVGGEQTQYF. CDR3 in DNA: TGTGCCAGCAGCGTAGGTGGGGAGCAGACCCAGTACTTC. Full variable domain (outside the CDR3, taken from reference TRBV9 and TRBJ2-5): DSGVTQTPKHLITATGQRVTLRCSPRSGDLSVYWYQQSLDQGLQFLIQYYNGEERAKGNILERFSAQQFPDLHSELNLSSLELGDSALYFCASSVGGEQTQYFGPGTRLLVL.

The rearrangement links TRBV11-2 to TRBJ2-5, with D perhaps matching TRBD2 (6 bases). CDR1 is SGHAT and CDR2 is FQNNGV in the germline V gene. The CDR3 is 18 amino acids. V shed 1 base and J shed 5 bases, with 23 bases lying between them. CDR3 DNA sequence: TGTGCCAGCAGCTTAGGTCATCGGGGGTTAATGTCCGGGGAGACCCAGTACTTC. It codes for CASSLGHRGLMSGETQYF. Filled out from reference TRBV11-2 and TRBJ2-5, the complete variable domain reads EAGVAQSPRYKIIEKRQSVAFWCNPISGHATLYWYQQILGQGPKLLIQFQNNGVVDDSQLPKDRFSAERLKGVDSTLKIQPAKLEDSAVYLCASSLGHRGLMSGETQYFGPGTRLLVL.

This clone is a singleton in its sample. The gene calls are TRBV28 and TRBJ2-3; D uncertain. The CDR3 is 12 amino acids. The germline CDR1 and CDR2 sequences are MDHEN and SYDVKM. Trimming took off 5 bases at V and 6 bases at J, with 9 bases between the two ends. CDR3 DNA sequence: TGTGCCAGCAGTCAGGCTTATGATACGCAGTATTTT. The encoded protein is CASSQAYDTQYF.

The rearrangement uses TRBV5-1 and TRBJ2-5, with TRBD2 matching over 9 bases. The CDR3 extends over 15 amino acids. CDR1 is SGHRS, CDR2 YFSETQ, per germline. V trimming: 0 bases; J trimming: 1 base; junction bases outside the gene matches: 1. The CDR3 coding sequence is TGCGCCAGCAGCTTGGCTAGCGGGGTCCAAGAGACCCAGTACTTC. Translation: CASSLASGVQETQYF.

The rearrangement links TRBV6-4 to TRBJ2-3, with 9 bases aligning to TRBD2. The CDR3 totals 17 residues. The J segment lost 3 bases and the V segment lost 0 bases, leaving 7 bases of the junction unmatched. CDR1 is MRHNA and CDR2 is SNTAGT in the germline V gene. CDR3 nucleotide sequence: TGTGCCAGCAGTGACTCGATAGGGCTAGCGGGGACAGATACGCAGTATTTT. Protein product: CASSDSIGLAGTDTQYF.

The chain carries TRBV6-6 and TRBJ1-2, with D perhaps TRBD1 (6 bases). The CDR3 covers 15 residues. The germline gives CDR1 MNHNY, CDR2 SVGAGI (reference sequence). V was trimmed by 4 bases and J by 3 bases, leaving 15 bases between them. DNA of the CDR3: TGTGCCAGCAGTTCCTCGGACAGCCCCTACTATGGCTACACCTTC. It translates to CASSSSDSPYYGYTF.

The rearrangement uses TRBV5-5 and TRBJ1-6; 7 nucleotides align to TRBD1. This CDR3 is built from 15 residues. The junction had 8 bases not matched to a gene; V was cut back by 4 bases and J by 7 bases. Per the germline V gene, CDR1 is SGHKS and CDR2 is YYEKEE (reference sequence). This chain's CDR3 is CASSNTGQSNSPLHF. The CDR3 DNA reads TGTGCCAGCAGCAACACGGGACAGAGCAATTCACCCCTCCACTTT.

The V and J genes are TRBV25-1 and TRBJ2-5; a possible D gene is TRBD2 (6 bases). This CDR3 is built from 14 residues. The V gene's germline CDR1 is MGHDK and CDR2 SYGVNS. Trimming shortened V by 3 bases and J by 5 bases, and 13 bases separated the two germline ends. The CDR3 DNA reads TGTGCCAGCAGTGACGGGGGTTTAAAGGAGACCCAGTACTTC. Protein product: CASSDGGLKETQYF. The variable domain in full, completed from reference TRBV25-1 and TRBJ2-5, reads EADIYQTPRYLVIGTGKKITLECSQTMGHDKMYWYQQDPGMELHLIHYSYGVNSTEKGDLSSESTVSRIRTEHFPLTLESARPSHTSQYLCASSDGGLKETQYFGPGTRLLVL.

By sample share, this clone is medium-sized. This chain joins TRBV7-9 and TRBJ2-7; weak D call: TRBD1 (6 bases). V shed 2 bases and J shed 2 bases, with 7 bases lying between them. Germline V gene lookup returns CDR1 SEHNR and CDR2 FQNEAQ (reference sequence). This CDR3 region has 13 residues. CDR3 sequence: CASSLNRAYEQYF. The CDR3 region has the DNA TGTGCCAGCAGCTTAAACAGGGCCTACGAGCAGTACTTC.

The V gene is TRBV5-6, the J gene TRBJ1-6, with D possibly being TRBD1 (5 bases). The germline V and J ends were trimmed by 2 bases and 7 bases, with 10 bases remaining between them. The CDR3 is 14 amino acids. CDR1 is SGHDT, CDR2 YYEEEE, per germline. The CDR3 spells CASSLQEPNSPLHF. CDR3 sequence (DNA): TGTGCCAGCAGCTTACAGGAACCAAATTCACCCCTCCACTTT. The full variable domain, its missing parts supplied by reference TRBV5-6 and TRBJ1-6, is DAGVTQSPTHLIKTRGQQVTLRCSPKSGHDTVSWYQQALGQGPQFIFQYYEEEERQRGNFPDRFSGHQFPNYSSELNVNALLLGDSALYLCASSLQEPNSPLHFGNGTRLTVT.

The chain uses TRBV6-5 and TRBJ1-2, with TRBD1 matching 9 bases. The trim removed 5 bases at V and 5 bases at J, leaving 9 bases unmatched. Per germline, CDR1 MNHEY and CDR2 SVGAGI. This CDR3 region has 15 residues. CDR3 sequence reads: CASSKPGTGPYGYTF. CDR3 nucleotides: TGTGCCAGCAGTAAACCGGGGACAGGGCCTTATGGCTACACCTTC.

This chain links TRBV10-3 with TRBJ2-7; a weak D match, TRBD1 (6 bases). Per the germline V gene, CDR1 is ENHRY and CDR2 is SYGVKD. The CDR3 runs 13 residues. The V gene lost 9 bases and the J gene lost 2 bases, with 14 bases spanning the gap. For the CDR3, the DNA is TGTGCCATTCGAGGCCGGGACACCTACGAGCAGTACTTC. This codes for CAIRGRDTYEQYF.

The rearrangement uses TRBV28 and TRBJ1-2; no reliable D call. The CDR3 sequence is 14 residues long. Germline V gene data show CDR1 as MDHEN and CDR2 as SYDVKM. V shed 6 bases and J shed 1 base, with 12 bases lying between them. The CDR3 loop reads CASRPSGGNYGYTF. The CDR3 bases are TGTGCCAGCAGACCCTCCGGAGGTAACTATGGCTACACCTTC.

The V call is TRBV6-4, the J call TRBJ1-1, with D perhaps matching TRBD1 (5 bases). The V gene lost 3 bases and the J gene lost 3 bases, with 20 bases spanning the gap. The CDR3 runs 17 residues. In germline, CDR1 is MRHNA, CDR2 SNTAGT. DNA of the CDR3: TGTGCCAGCAGTGATCGGGGAGGGGTATTATTCCACACTGAAGCTTTCTTT. Amino acids: CASSDRGGVLFHTEAFF.

The V and J genes are TRBV6-1 and TRBJ2-7; TRBD2 matches at 8 bases. The CDR3 is 14 residues long. The ends lost 8 bases at V and 0 bases at J; junction bases unmatched: 6. Germline CDR1 and CDR2: MNHNS and SASEGT. As DNA, the CDR3 is TGTGCCAGCCGTAAGCGGGGGAGCTCCTACGAGCAGTACGTC. Translated, it gives CASRKRGSSYEQYV.

The chain joins TRBV30 to TRBJ2-1; TRBD2 matches at 8 bases. The V segment lost 3 bases and the J segment 2 bases; nucleotides outside the gene matches: 3. Germline CDR1 and CDR2: GTSNPN and SVGIG (reference sequence). This CDR3 contains 14 residues. The CDR3 sequence: CAWSAGGPYNEQFF. The CDR3 nucleotides read TGTGCCTGGAGCGCGGGGGGACCCTACAATGAGCAGTTCTTC.

The chain joins TRBV5-1 to TRBJ2-1, with D possibly TRBD2 on 6 matching bases. The germline V and J ends were trimmed by 4 bases and 9 bases, with 23 bases remaining between them. CDR1 is SGHRS, CDR2 YFSETQ, per germline. The CDR3 loop spans 16 amino acids. The CDR3 region has the DNA TGCGCCAGCAGCGCCTCCCCTGGGAGCGCGGGAAGTGAGCAGTTCTTC. Its translation: CASSASPGSAGSEQFF.

The V call is TRBV29-1, the J call TRBJ2-2, with a weak D call TRBD1 (5 bases). Germline V gene sequence: CDR1 SQVTM, CDR2 ANQGSEA. V was trimmed by 4 bases and J by 1 base, leaving 7 bases between them. CDR3 length: 13 amino acids. The CDR3, as DNA: TGCAGCGTTGGACAGAAGAACACCGGGGAGCTGTTTTTT. It is translated as CSVGQKNTGELFF.

The rearrangement uses TRBV19 and TRBJ1-1; D possibly corresponds to TRBD1 (6 bases). The germline V gene has CDR1 LNHDA and CDR2 SQIVND (reference sequence). Trimming cost V 5 bases and J 4 bases, with 23 bases left between them. CDR3 length equals 17 residues. CDR3 in DNA: TGTGCCAGTAGTCCGAATATCCCCCAGGGGTTGGTCACTGAAGCTTTCTTT. Amino acids: CASSPNIPQGLVTEAFF.

This chain links TRBV19 with TRBJ1-4; possible D gene TRBD1, 5 bases. The CDR3 length is 17 residues. Germline CDR1 reads LNHDA; CDR2 reads SQIVND (reference sequence). V lost 1 base and J 5 bases, leaving 17 bases between the germline ends. The CDR3 sequence: CASSIVFGGDGNEKLFF. The CDR3 region has the DNA TGTGCCAGTAGTATAGTCTTCGGAGGGGATGGGAATGAAAAACTGTTTTTT.

The chain couples TRBV13 to TRBJ2-2; no clear D. Germline CDR1 PRHDT, CDR2 FYEKMQ (reference sequence). The CDR3 length is 12 residues. V lost 6 bases and J lost 4, with 6 bases in between. The CDR3 spells CASRKLTGELFF. The CDR3 DNA reads TGTGCCAGCAGAAAGCTCACCGGGGAGCTGTTTTTT.

V gene TRBV7-9 combines with J gene TRBJ2-2, with D unclear. CDR1 and CDR2 (germline): SEHNR, FQNEAQ (reference sequence). CDR3 length equals 14 residues. V lost 5 bases, J lost 8 bases, and 15 bases lay in between. For the CDR3, the DNA is TGTGCCAGCAGCCAGGCACCTTTTCAGGGGGAGCTGTTTTTT. It translates to CASSQAPFQGELFF.

The CDR3 protein is CASSPRVAVNNEQFF. As DNA, the CDR3 is TGCGCCAGCAGCCCCCGGGTAGCGGTCAACAATGAGCAGTTCTTC. The V and J genes are TRBV4-1 and TRBJ2-1; tentative D call: TRBD2 (6 bases). V was pared by 4 bases and J by 5 bases, with 15 bases between. Per germline, CDR1 MGHRA and CDR2 YSYEKL. The CDR3 length is 15 residues.

The chain has TRBV6-5 and TRBJ2-3; 9 bases match TRBD1. The CDR3 spans 15 residues. Unmatched junction bases numbered 3, after V lost 2 bases and J lost 3 bases. Germline V lookup: CDR1 MNHEY, CDR2 SVGAGI. This CDR3 is CASSYTDRGTDTQYF. As DNA, the CDR3 is TGTGCCAGCAGTTACACGGACAGGGGTACAGATACGCAGTATTTT.